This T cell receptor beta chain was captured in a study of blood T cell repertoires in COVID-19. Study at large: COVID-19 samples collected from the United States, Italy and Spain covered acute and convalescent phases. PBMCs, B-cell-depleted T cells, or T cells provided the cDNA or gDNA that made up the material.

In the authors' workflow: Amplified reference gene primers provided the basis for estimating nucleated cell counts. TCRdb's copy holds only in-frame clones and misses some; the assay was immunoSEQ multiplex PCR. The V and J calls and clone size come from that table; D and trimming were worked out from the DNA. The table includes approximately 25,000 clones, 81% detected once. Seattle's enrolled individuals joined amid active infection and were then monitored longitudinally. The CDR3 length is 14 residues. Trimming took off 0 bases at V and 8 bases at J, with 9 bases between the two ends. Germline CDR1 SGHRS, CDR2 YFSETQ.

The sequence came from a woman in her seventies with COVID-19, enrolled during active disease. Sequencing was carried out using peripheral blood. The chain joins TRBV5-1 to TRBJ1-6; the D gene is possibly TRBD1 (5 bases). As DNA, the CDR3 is TGCGCCAGCAGCTTGGGAGCGGGGGATTCACCCCTCCACTTT. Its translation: CASSLGAGDSPLHF.